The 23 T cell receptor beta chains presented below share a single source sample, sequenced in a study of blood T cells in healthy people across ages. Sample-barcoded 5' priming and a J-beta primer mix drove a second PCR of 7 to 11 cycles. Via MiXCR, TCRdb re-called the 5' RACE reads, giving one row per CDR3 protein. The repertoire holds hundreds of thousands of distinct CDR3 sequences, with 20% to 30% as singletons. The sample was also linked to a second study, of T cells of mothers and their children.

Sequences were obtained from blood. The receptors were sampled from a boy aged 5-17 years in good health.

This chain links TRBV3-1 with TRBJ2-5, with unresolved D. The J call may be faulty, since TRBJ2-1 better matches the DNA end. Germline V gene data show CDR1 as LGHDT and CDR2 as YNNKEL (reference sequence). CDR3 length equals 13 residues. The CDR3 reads CASSQEDPREQFF. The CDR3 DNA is TGTGCCAGCAGCCAAGAAGACCCCCGGGAGCAGTTCTTC.

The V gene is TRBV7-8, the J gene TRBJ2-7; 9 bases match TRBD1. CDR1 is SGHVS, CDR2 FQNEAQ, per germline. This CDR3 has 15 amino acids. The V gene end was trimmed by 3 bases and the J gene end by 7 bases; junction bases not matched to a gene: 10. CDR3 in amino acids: CASSLGDREVEEQYF. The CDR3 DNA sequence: TGTGCCAGCAGCTTGGGGGACAGGGAGGTGGAGGAGCAGTACTTC.

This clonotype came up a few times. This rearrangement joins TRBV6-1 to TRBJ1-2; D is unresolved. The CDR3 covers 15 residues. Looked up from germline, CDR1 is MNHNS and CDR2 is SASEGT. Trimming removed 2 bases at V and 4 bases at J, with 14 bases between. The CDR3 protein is CASSESLLSVYGYTF. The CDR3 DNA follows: TGTGCCAGCAGTGAATCGTTGCTGTCAGTCTATGGCTACACCTTC.

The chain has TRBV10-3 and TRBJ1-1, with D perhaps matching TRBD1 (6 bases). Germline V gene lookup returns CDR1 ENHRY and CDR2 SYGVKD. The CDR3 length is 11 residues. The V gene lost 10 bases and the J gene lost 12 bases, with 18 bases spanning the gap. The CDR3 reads CATLQTGATFF. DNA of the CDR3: TGTGCCACCCTGCAGACGGGGGCGACTTTCTTT.

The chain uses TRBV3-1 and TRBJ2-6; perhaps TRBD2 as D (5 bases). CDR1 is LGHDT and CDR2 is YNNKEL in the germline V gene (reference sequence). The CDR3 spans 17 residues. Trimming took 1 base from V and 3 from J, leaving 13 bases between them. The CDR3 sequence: CASSQVFGGFGANVLTF. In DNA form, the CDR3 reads TGTGCCAGCAGCCAAGTCTTCGGCGGGTTTGGGGCCAACGTCCTGACTTTC.

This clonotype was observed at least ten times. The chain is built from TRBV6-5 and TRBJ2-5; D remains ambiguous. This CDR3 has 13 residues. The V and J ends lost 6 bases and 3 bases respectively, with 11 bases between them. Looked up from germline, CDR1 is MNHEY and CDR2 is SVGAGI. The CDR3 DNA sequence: TGTGCCAGCAGCTCCGAAATAAAAGAGACCCAGTACTTC. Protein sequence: CASSSEIKETQYF.

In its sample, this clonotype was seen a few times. CDR3 in amino acids: CASTLRGIYTDTQYF. Written as DNA, the CDR3 is TGTGCCAGCACCCTTCGGGGGATATACACAGATACGCAGTATTTT. The J gene is TRBJ2-3, the V gene TRBV9; D possibly corresponds to TRBD2 (6 bases). This CDR3 has 15 amino acids. The germline V gene encodes CDR1 SGDLS and CDR2 YYNGEE. Trimming removed 6 bases at V and 2 bases at J, with 16 bases between. The variable domain in full, with the rest retrieved from reference TRBV9 and TRBJ2-3, is DSGVTQTPKHLITATGQRVTLRCSPRSGDLSVYWYQQSLDQGLQFLIQYYNGEERAKGNILERFSAQQFPDLHSELNLSSLELGDSALYFCASTLRGIYTDTQYFGPGTRLTVL.

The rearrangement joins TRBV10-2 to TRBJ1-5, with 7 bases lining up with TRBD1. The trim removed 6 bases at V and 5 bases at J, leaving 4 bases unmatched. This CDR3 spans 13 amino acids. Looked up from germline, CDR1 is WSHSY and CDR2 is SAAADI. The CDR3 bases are TGCGCCAGCAGAGGACAGGACTATCAGCCCCAGCATTTT. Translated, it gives CASRGQDYQPQHF.

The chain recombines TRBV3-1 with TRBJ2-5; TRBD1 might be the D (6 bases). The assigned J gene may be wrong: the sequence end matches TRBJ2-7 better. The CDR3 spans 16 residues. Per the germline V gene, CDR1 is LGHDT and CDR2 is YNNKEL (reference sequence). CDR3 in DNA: TGTGCCAGCAGCCTACTGGATGTACAGGGCTTCTACGAGCAGTACTTC. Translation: CASSLLDVQGFYEQYF.

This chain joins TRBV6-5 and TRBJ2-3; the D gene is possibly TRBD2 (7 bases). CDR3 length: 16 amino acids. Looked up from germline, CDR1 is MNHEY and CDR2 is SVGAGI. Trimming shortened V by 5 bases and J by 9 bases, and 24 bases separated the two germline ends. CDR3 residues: CASSPPSGGGAKTQYF. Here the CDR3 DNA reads TGTGCCAGCAGTCCCCCGTCGGGGGGCGGAGCGAAAACGCAGTATTTT.

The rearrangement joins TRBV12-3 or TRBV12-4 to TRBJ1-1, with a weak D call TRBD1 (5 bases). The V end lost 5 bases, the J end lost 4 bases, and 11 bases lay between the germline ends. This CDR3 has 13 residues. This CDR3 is CASSTGRATEAFF. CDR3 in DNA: TGTGCCAGCAGTACAGGACGGGCCACTGAAGCTTTCTTT.

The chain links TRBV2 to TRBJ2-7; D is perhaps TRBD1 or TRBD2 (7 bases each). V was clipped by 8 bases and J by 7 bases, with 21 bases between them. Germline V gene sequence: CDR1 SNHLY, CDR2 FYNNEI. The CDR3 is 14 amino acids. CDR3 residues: CASDPQGGAKEQYF. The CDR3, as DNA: TGTGCCAGCGATCCCCAGGGGGGGGCTAAAGAGCAGTACTTC.

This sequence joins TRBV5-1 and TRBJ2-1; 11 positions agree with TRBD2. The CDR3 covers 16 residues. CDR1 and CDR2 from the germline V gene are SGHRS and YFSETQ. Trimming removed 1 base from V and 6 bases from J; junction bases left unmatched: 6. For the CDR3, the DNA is TGCGCCAGCAGCTTGAATCTAGCGGGGGGCCTCAATGAGCAGTTCTTC. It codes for CASSLNLAGGLNEQFF.

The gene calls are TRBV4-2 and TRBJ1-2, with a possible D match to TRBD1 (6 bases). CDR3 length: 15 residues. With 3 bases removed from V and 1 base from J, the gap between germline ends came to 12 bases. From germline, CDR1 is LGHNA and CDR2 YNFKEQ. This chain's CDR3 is CASSQARTDNYGYTF. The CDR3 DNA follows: TGTGCCAGCAGCCAGGCCAGGACAGATAACTATGGCTACACCTTC.

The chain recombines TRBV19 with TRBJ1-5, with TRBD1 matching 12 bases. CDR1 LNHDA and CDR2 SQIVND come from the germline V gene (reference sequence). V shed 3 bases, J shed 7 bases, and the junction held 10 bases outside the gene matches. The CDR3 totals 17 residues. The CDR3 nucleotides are TGTGCCAGTAGTATCCCTTGGGGACAGGGGGCCGTGCAGCCCCAGCATTTT. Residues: CASSIPWGQGAVQPQHF. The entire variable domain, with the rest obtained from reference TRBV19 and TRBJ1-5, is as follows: DGGITQSPKYLFRKEGQNVTLSCEQNLNHDAMYWYRQDPGQGLRLIYYSQIVNDFQKGDIAEGYSVSREKKESFPLTVTSAQKNPTAFYLCASSIPWGQGAVQPQHFGDGTRLSIL.

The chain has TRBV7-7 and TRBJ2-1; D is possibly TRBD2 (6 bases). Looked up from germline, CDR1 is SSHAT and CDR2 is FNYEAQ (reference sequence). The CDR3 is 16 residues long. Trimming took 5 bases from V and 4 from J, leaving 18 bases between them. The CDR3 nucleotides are TGTGCCAGCAGCCAGCTTGCGGGGCTAGCGTACAATGAGCAGTTCTTC. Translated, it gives CASSQLAGLAYNEQFF.

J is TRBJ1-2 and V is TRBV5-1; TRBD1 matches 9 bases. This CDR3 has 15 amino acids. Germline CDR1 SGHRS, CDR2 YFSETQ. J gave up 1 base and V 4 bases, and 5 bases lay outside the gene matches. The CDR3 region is CASSPGQGNNYGYTF. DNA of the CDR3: TGCGCCAGCAGCCCGGGACAGGGAAATAACTATGGCTACACCTTC.

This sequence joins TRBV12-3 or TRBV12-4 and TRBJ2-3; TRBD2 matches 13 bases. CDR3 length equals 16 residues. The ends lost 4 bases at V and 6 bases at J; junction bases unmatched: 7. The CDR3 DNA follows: TGTGCCAGCAGTTACGGGACTAGCGGGGCCTACGATACGCAGTATTTT. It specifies CASSYGTSGAYDTQYF.

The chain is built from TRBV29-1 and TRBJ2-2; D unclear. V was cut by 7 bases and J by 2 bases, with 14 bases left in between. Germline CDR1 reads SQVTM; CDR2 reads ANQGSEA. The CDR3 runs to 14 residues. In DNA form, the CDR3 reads TGCAGCGCACATCCCGGATCCAACACCGGGGAGCTGTTTTTT. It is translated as CSAHPGSNTGELFF.

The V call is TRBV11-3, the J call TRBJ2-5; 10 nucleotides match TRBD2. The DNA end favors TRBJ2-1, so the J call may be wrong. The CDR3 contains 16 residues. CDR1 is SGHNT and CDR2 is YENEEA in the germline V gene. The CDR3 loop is CASSPPDSGGAHEQFF. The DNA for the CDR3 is TGTGCCAGCAGCCCCCCGGACAGCGGGGGGGCCCATGAGCAGTTCTTC.

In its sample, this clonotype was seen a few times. The CDR3 coding sequence is TGTGCCAGCAGCGTAGGGGGACAGGGCTCAAACATTCAGTACTTC. Residues: CASSVGGQGSNIQYF. The gene calls are TRBV9 and TRBJ2-4; 9 nucleotides align to TRBD1. The germline gives CDR1 SGDLS, CDR2 YYNGEE. The trim removed 0 bases at V and 6 bases at J, leaving 4 bases unmatched. The CDR3 runs to 15 residues.

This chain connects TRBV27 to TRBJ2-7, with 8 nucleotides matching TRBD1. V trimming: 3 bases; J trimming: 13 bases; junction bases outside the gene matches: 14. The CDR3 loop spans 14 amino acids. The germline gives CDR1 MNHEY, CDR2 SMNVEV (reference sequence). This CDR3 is CASSFSGTGINSYF. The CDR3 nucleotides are TGTGCCAGCAGTTTCTCCGGGACAGGCATTAACAGTTACTTC.

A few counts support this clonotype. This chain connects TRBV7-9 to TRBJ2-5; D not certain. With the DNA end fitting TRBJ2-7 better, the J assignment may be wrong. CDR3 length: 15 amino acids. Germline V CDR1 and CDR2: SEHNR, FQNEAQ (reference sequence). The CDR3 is CASSGLRTSSYEQYF. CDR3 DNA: TGTGCCAGCAGCGGCCTGCGCACCAGCTCCTACGAGCAGTACTTC.